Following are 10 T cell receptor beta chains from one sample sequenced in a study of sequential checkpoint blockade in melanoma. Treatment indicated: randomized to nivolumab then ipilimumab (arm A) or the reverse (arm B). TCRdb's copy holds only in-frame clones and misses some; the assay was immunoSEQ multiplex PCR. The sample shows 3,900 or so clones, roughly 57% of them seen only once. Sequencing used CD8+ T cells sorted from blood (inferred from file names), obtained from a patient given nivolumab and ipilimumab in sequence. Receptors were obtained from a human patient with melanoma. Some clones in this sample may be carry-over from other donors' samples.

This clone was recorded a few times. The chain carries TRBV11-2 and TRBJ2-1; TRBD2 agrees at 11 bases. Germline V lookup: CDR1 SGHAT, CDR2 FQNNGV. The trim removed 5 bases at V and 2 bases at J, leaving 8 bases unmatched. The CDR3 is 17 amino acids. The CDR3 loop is CASSPRRLAGTYNEQFF. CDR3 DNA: TGTGCCAGCAGCCCCAGGAGACTAGCGGGGACCTACAATGAGCAGTTCTTC.

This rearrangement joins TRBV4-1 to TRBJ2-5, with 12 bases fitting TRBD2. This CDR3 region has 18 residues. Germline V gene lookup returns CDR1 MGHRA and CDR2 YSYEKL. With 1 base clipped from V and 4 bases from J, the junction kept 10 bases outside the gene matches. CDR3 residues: CASSQGWASGGAGETQYF. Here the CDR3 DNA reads TGCGCCAGCAGCCAAGGGTGGGCTAGCGGGGGGGCCGGAGAGACCCAGTACTTC.

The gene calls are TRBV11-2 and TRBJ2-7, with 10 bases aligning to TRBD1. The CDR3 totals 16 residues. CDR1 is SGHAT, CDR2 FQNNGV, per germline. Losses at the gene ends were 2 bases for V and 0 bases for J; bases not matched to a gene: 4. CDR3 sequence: CASSLRGQGFSYEQYF. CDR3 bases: TGTGCCAGCAGCTTACGGGGACAGGGGTTCTCCTACGAGCAGTACTTC.

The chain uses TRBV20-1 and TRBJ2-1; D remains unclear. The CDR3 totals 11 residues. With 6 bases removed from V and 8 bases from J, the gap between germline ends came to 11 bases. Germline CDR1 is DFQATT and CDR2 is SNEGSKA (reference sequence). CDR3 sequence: CSAPDSDEQFF. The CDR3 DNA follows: TGCAGTGCCCCCGACTCGGATGAGCAGTTCTTC.

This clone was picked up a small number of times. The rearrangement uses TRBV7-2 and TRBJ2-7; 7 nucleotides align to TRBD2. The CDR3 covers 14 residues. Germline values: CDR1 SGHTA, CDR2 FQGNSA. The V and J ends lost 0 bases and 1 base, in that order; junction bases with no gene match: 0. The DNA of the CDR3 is TGTGCCAGCAGCTTAGCGGGGGGGTCCTACGAGCAGTACTTC. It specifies CASSLAGGSYEQYF.

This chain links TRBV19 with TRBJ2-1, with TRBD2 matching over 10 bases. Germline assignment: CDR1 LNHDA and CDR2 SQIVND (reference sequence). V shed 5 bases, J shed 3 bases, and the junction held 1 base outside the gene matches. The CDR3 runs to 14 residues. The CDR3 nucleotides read TGTGCCAGTAGTCTAGCGGGGGACTACAATGAGCAGTTCTTC. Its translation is CASSLAGDYNEQFF.

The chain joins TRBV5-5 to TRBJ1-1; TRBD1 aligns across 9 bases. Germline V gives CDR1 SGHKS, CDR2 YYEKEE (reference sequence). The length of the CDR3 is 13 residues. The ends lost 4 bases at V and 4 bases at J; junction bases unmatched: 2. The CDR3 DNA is TGTGCCAGCAGCGGACAGGGGCTCACTGAAGCTTTCTTT. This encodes CASSGQGLTEAFF.

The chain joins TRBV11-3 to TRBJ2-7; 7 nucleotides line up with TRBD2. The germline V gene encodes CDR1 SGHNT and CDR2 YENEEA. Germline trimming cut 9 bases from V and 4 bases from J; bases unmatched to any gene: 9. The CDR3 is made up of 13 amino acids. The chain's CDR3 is CARSGRGAYEQYF. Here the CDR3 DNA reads TGTGCCAGAAGTGGGAGGGGCGCGTACGAGCAGTACTTC.

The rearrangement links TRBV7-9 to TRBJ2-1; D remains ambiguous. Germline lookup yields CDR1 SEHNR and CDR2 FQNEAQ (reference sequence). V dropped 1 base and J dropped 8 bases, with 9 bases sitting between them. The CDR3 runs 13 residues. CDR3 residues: CASSLEVADEQFF. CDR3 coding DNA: TGTGCCAGCAGCTTAGAGGTAGCCGATGAGCAGTTCTTC.

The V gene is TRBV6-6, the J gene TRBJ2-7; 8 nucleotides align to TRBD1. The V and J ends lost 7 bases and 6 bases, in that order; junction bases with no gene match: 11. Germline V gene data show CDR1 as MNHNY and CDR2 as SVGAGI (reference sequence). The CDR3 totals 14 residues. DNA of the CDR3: TGTGCCAGCAAACCGGGACAGGAGACTGGCGAGCAGTACTTC. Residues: CASKPGQETGEQYF.